This entry lists 9 T cell receptor beta chains sequenced from one sample in a study of vaccination and CD4 T cells after COVID-19. Noted treatment: approximately nine-day PBMC culture with coronavirus spike peptide pools or control peptides (ViraFEST assay). Their specific antigens are unknown. The Oncomine TCR Beta short-read assay was applied to DNA of cultured CD4+ T cells. TCRdb itself ran the PCR reads through MiXCR, one entry per CDR3 protein. The sample includes about 22,000 distinct CDR3 sequences, 32% of them seen just once. The sequenced sample was cultured CD4+ T cells from blood. These receptors were obtained from a human donor with COVID-19.

The chain is built from TRBV9 and TRBJ2-3; TRBD2 aligns across 9 bases. The V gene's germline CDR1 is SGDLS and CDR2 YYNGEE. The V segment lost 3 bases and the J segment 2 bases; nucleotides outside the gene matches: 7. The CDR3 is made up of 16 amino acids. The CDR3 DNA sequence: TGTGCCAGCAGCGCGTTTGGCGGGGGGGACACAGATACGCAGTATTTT. Protein: CASSAFGGGDTDTQYF.

V and J are TRBV7-3 and TRBJ2-3; the match to TRBD2 covers 7 bases. CDR1 is SGHTA and CDR2 is FQGTGA in the germline V gene. The CDR3 is 17 amino acids. V shed 5 bases and J 1 base; nucleotides not matched to a gene: 12. The CDR3 DNA reads TGTGCCAGCAGCCCCACAGGACTAGTGAGCGGCACAGATACGCAGTATTTT. Translation gives CASSPTGLVSGTDTQYF.

By share, this clonotype counts as medium-sized. The chain has TRBV12-3 or TRBV12-4 and TRBJ1-5; perhaps TRBD1 as D (6 bases). This CDR3 has 14 residues. V gave up 5 bases and J gave up 5 bases, with 13 bases separating them. CDR3 sequence (DNA): TGTGCCAGCAGTCCCAGGGGAGGGCATCAGCCCCAGCATTTT. Amino acid sequence: CASSPRGGHQPQHF.

The V and J genes are TRBV5-4 and TRBJ1-5; tentative D call: TRBD1 (5 bases). V was cut by 0 bases and J by 3 bases, with 7 bases left in between. The CDR3 runs to 14 residues. Germline V CDR1 and CDR2: SGHNT, YYREEE (reference sequence). The CDR3 sequence: CASSLAGANQPQHF. The CDR3 DNA follows: TGTGCCAGCAGCTTGGCCGGGGCCAATCAGCCCCAGCATTTT.

This chain links TRBV10-3 with TRBJ1-6; unclear D gene. The germline gives CDR1 ENHRY, CDR2 SYGVKD. This CDR3 region has 13 residues. V was shortened by 11 bases and J by 7 bases, with 15 bases between the two germline ends. The chain's CDR3 is CAGRGIENSPLHF. In nucleotides, the CDR3 is TGTGCCGGCCGGGGTATTGAGAATTCACCCCTCCACTTT.

The CDR3 DNA is TGCAGTGCACTCCGGGTCCTGAGCTCTGGGGCCAACGTCCTGACTTTC. Translating it yields CSALRVLSSGANVLTF. This chain links TRBV20-1 with TRBJ2-6; no clear D gene. Trimming took 6 bases from V and 0 from J, leaving 15 bases between them. The CDR3 runs 16 residues. Germline values: CDR1 DFQATT, CDR2 SNEGSKA (reference sequence).

The chain couples TRBV20-1 to TRBJ2-2; D remains unclear. This CDR3 spans 13 amino acids. CDR1 DFQATT and CDR2 SNEGSKA come from the germline V gene (reference sequence). The V end lost 6 bases, the J end lost 5 bases, and 13 bases lay between the germline ends. CDR3 loop: CSARPSMTGELFF. The CDR3 DNA follows: TGCAGTGCGAGACCAAGTATGACCGGGGAGCTGTTTTTT.

This clonotype occurred a few times. This sequence joins TRBV6-1 and TRBJ2-1; TRBD2 agrees at 9 bases. The CDR3 runs to 15 residues. Germline lookup yields CDR1 MNHNS and CDR2 SASEGT. The junction had 5 bases not matched to a gene; V was cut back by 8 bases and J by 0 bases. CDR3 region: CASLSGGSSYNEQFF. In DNA form, the CDR3 reads TGTGCCAGCCTAAGCGGGGGGAGCTCCTACAATGAGCAGTTCTTC.

The chain combines TRBV3-1 with TRBJ1-2; the D gene is possibly TRBD1 (5 bases). Germline V gives CDR1 LGHDT, CDR2 YNNKEL (reference sequence). The CDR3 is 16 amino acids. Trimming cost V 0 bases and J 6 bases, with 17 bases left between them. The CDR3 spells CASSQDPATETNGYTF. In DNA form, the CDR3 reads TGTGCCAGCAGCCAAGATCCGGCGACAGAAACAAATGGCTACACCTTC.